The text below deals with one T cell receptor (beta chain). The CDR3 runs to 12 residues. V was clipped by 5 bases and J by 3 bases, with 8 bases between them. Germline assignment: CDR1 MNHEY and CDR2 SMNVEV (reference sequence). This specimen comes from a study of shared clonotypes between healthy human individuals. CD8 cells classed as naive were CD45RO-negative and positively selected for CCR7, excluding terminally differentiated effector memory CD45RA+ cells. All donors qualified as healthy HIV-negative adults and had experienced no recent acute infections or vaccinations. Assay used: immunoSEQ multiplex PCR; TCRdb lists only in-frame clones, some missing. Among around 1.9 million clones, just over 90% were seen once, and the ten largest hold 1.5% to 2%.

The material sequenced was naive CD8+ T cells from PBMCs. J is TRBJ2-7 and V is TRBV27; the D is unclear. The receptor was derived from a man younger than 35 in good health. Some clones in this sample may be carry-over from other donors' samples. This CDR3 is CASSLLYYEQYF. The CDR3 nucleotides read TGTGCCAGCAGTCTATTATACTACGAGCAGTACTTC.